This is a list of T cell receptor beta chains from one sample in a study of blood T cell repertoires in COVID-19. Here immunoSEQ multiplex PCR was the method, and the copy in TCRdb shows in-frame clones only, minus some. Of some 200,000 clones listed, about 80% are singletons. Source material: peripheral blood. All receptors come from a man aged 25-45 years with active or convalescent COVID-19. Both conserved end residues are part of each CDR3. The order of the fields is CDR3 DNA, CDR3 protein, D gene, J gene, V gene, clone size. D genes are given only for firm matches. Expanded clones are given a class, and other clones once, few, many or no size at all.

TGTGCCAGCAGGCCCGGGACAGGGAACCACTATGGCTACACCTTC | CASRPGTGNHYGYTF | TRBD1 | TRBJ1-2 | TRBV28 | -
TGTGCCAGCGGGGGTAGCGGGATCTACGAGCAGTACTTC | CASGGSGIYEQYF | TRBD2 | TRBJ2-7 | TRBV7-6 | few
TGTGCCACCAGTGATTTGTGGCAGGGGACCCAGTACTTC | CATSDLWQGTQYF | - | TRBJ2-5 | TRBV24-1 | -
TGCAGTGCTAAGACAGGGGCTGCTTTCTTT | CSAKTGAAFF | TRBD1 | TRBJ1-1 | TRBV20-1 | -
TGTGCCAGCACTAAGCGGGGGGGCGGGGATACGCAGTATTTT | CASTKRGGGDTQYF | TRBD2 | TRBJ2-3 | TRBV6-4 | -
TGCGCCACCAGGGAGGGGGCAGGGAACACTGAAGCTTTCTTT | CATREGAGNTEAFF | TRBD1 | TRBJ1-1 | TRBV5-1 | -
TGTGCCAGCACATCCACCGGGACAGGGTATCAGGGCTACACCTTC | CASTSTGTGYQGYTF | TRBD1 | TRBJ1-2 | TRBV28 | -
TGTGCCAGCAGCGGTGGAGGGGTGACTGAAGCTTTCTTT | CASSGGGVTEAFF | - | TRBJ1-1 | TRBV9 | once
TGTGCCAGCAGTGAAGGGCAAGGGGGTTACAATGAGCAGTTCTTC | CASSEGQGGYNEQFF | - | TRBJ2-1 | TRBV6-1 | -
TGTGCCAGCAGCAGGGGCCCGGTCGGAAACACCATATATTTT | CASSRGPVGNTIYF | - | TRBJ1-3 | TRBV7-6 | -
TGTGCCAGCAGTCATGATAGTAAACAGGGCTCCTACAATGAGCAGTTCTTC | CASSHDSKQGSYNEQFF | - | TRBJ2-1 | TRBV6-6 | -
TGTGCCTGGAACCGGGACACCACAACCGGGGAGCTGTTTTTT | CAWNRDTTTGELFF | - | TRBJ2-2 | TRBV30 | -
TGTGCCAGCAGCCATTGGGAGGGACAGGCTATTCAGCCCCAGCATTTT | CASSHWEGQAIQPQHF | TRBD1 | TRBJ1-5 | TRBV5-5 | -
TGCAGCGTCGCCCGGACACCGACGGATGGCTACACCTTC | CSVARTPTDGYTF | - | TRBJ1-2 | TRBV29-1 | -
TGTGCCACCAGCAGACCGGGGGGCGAGACAGGAACCTCTGGAAACACCATATATTTT | CATSRPGGETGTSGNTIYF | - | TRBJ1-3 | TRBV15 | once
TGTGCCACCAGCCCGACCTCCGGGACAGCGATTGGCGTGGCTTTCTTT | CATSPTSGTAIGVAFF | TRBD1 | TRBJ1-1 | TRBV24-1 | -
TGTGCCAGCAGCTTTGCACAGACGTCGACGAACACTGAAGCTTTCTTT | CASSFAQTSTNTEAFF | - | TRBJ1-1 | TRBV12-1 | -
TGTGCCAGCGGAGATGGGACAGGGCTCACCGGGGAGCTGTTTTTT | CASGDGTGLTGELFF | TRBD1 | TRBJ2-2 | TRBV27 | -
TGCGCCAGCAGCTTGGCCGGCGTGGGGGCTCGTGGGAATTCACCCCTCCACTTT | CASSLAGVGARGNSPLHF | - | TRBJ1-6 | TRBV5-1 | -
TGCGCCAGCAGCTTGGGGCCATTGAGCACAGATACGCAGTATTTT | CASSLGPLSTDTQYF | - | TRBJ2-3 | TRBV5-1 | -